These 23 T cell receptor beta chains came from one sample sequenced in a study of cytomegalovirus exposure and HLA in healthy donors (dated by TCRdb to 2017 to 2019). The protocol used for the library was the immunoSEQ multiplex PCR assay. The multiplex PCR relied on a mix of 60 forward primers for TCR Vbeta segments and 13 reverse primers for TCR Jbeta segments. What TCRdb holds here is the immuneACCESS table cut down to in-frame rearrangements. Part of the clones is not present; checked against another copy, under half of the missing clones reflect an unresolved V gene, and the others are unexplained. This sample gives 80,000 to 95,000 clones in total; roughly 71% of them show up just once. The ten most abundant clones make up roughly a sixth of the sample. The sequenced material came from PBMCs. The receptor set was obtained from a woman younger than 30 in good health and CMV-seropositive.

The genes are TRBV9 and TRBJ2-3; TRBD1 aligns across 7 bases. The junction had 6 bases not matched to a gene; V was cut back by 2 bases and J by 6 bases. Looked up from germline, CDR1 is SGDLS and CDR2 is YYNGEE. The CDR3 is made up of 14 amino acids. The CDR3 protein is CASSVLGGQDTQYF. The CDR3 DNA reads as TGTGCCAGCAGCGTCTTAGGGGGCCAGGATACGCAGTATTTT.

This clone was seen a single time. This chain uses TRBV5-1 with TRBJ1-5; D ambiguous. Trimming took 1 base from V and 7 from J, leaving 9 bases between them. The germline V gene encodes CDR1 SGHRS and CDR2 YFSETQ. The CDR3 has 13 amino acids. The CDR3 reads CASSLLGDQPQHF. Here the CDR3 DNA reads TGCGCCAGCAGCTTGTTGGGAGACCAGCCCCAGCATTTT.

The gene calls are TRBV28 and TRBJ2-6; 9 positions agree with TRBD1. V gave up 7 bases and J gave up 2 bases; unmatched junction bases: 6. The CDR3 extends over 16 amino acids. The germline V gene has CDR1 MDHEN and CDR2 SYDVKM. The CDR3 DNA reads TGTGCCAGCAAACCCCGGGACAGGGCTGGGGCCAACGTCCTGACTTTC. The encoded protein is CASKPRDRAGANVLTF.

The rearrangement links TRBV6-1 to TRBJ1-5; 7 positions match TRBD1. CDR3 length: 14 residues. V gave up 4 bases and J gave up 3 bases; unmatched junction bases: 3. Per germline, CDR1 MNHNS and CDR2 SASEGT. The CDR3 DNA reads TGTGCCAGCAGTGGACAGGGAGACAATCAGCCCCAGCATTTT. Translation: CASSGQGDNQPQHF.

The J gene is TRBJ2-5, the V gene TRBV5-4, with TRBD1 matching 8 bases. The CDR3 covers 15 residues. V shed 3 bases, J shed 4 bases, and the junction held 8 bases outside the gene matches. CDR1 is SGHNT, CDR2 YYREEE, per germline (reference sequence). The DNA for the CDR3 is TGTGCCAGCAGCTCCGCTGGACAGGGCGTAGAGACCCAGTACTTC. Residues: CASSSAGQGVETQYF.

The V gene is TRBV6-6, the J gene TRBJ1-5, with a possible D match to TRBD1 (5 bases). The CDR3 is 13 residues long. With 6 bases removed from V and 7 bases from J, the gap between germline ends came to 13 bases. Germline assignment: CDR1 MNHNY and CDR2 SVGAGI (reference sequence). CDR3 in amino acids: CASSKGTRQPQHF. In DNA form, the CDR3 reads TGTGCCAGCAGCAAGGGGACTCGGCAGCCCCAGCATTTT.

This clone was detected once. The chain links TRBV27 to TRBJ1-5, with 9 bases that match TRBD1. V lost 4 bases to trimming and J lost 2 bases; unmatched junction nucleotides: 6. Germline-derived CDR1 and CDR2 are MNHEY and SMNVEV (reference sequence). CDR3 length equals 16 residues. The CDR3 here is CASSSGTGRGNQPQHF. The DNA for the CDR3 is TGTGCCAGCAGTTCCGGGACAGGGAGAGGCAATCAGCCCCAGCATTTT.

This chain links TRBV2 with TRBJ1-5, with unresolved D. The CDR3 covers 15 residues. Germline CDR1 reads SNHLY; CDR2 reads FYNNEI. V lost 3 bases and J 1 base, leaving 10 bases between the germline ends. Here the CDR3 DNA reads TGTGCCAGCAGTGACGAAACAGTCAGCAATCAGCCCCAGCATTTT. Protein sequence: CASSDETVSNQPQHF.

This clone was counted a few times. V is TRBV2 and J is TRBJ2-6, with 11 bases identical to TRBD1. V trimming: 4 bases; J trimming: 4 bases; junction bases outside the gene matches: 9. Germline assignment: CDR1 SNHLY and CDR2 FYNNEI. The CDR3 has 18 residues. CDR3 residues: CASSGLGQGVGGANVLTF. In DNA form, the CDR3 reads TGTGCCAGCAGTGGTCTGGGACAGGGGGTAGGGGGGGCCAACGTCCTGACTTTC. Drawing the rest from reference TRBV2 and TRBJ2-6, the complete variable domain is EPEVTQTPSHQVTQMGQEVILRCVPISNHLYFYWYRQILGQKVEFLVSFYNNEISEKSEIFDDQFSVERPDGSNFTLKIRSTKLEDSAMYFCASSGLGQGVGGANVLTFGAGSRLTVL.

This clone appeared a few times. This chain connects TRBV5-1 to TRBJ2-7; TRBD1 aligns across 9 bases. The junction had 4 bases not matched to a gene; V was cut back by 3 bases and J by 6 bases. The length of the CDR3 is 13 residues. Germline lookup yields CDR1 SGHRS and CDR2 YFSETQ. The CDR3 DNA follows: TGCGCCAGCAGCTCAGGGACAGGGAGCGAGCAGTACTTC. The encoded protein is CASSSGTGSEQYF.

This chain uses TRBV19 with TRBJ2-5; 12 bases are a match to TRBD2. From germline, CDR1 is LNHDA and CDR2 SQIVND (reference sequence). This CDR3 region has 15 residues. J gave up 4 bases and V 4 bases, and 4 bases lay outside the gene matches. The CDR3 loop is CASSTTSGRAETQYF. In DNA form, the CDR3 reads TGTGCCAGTAGTACGACTAGCGGGAGAGCAGAGACCCAGTACTTC.

The V and J genes are TRBV11-2 and TRBJ1-6; 9 bases line up with TRBD1. The ends lost 5 bases at V and 15 bases at J; junction bases unmatched: 11. The CDR3 consists of 14 residues. Per the germline V gene, CDR1 is SGHAT and CDR2 is FQNNGV. This chain's CDR3 is CASSRTGALQLLHF. The CDR3 coding sequence is TGTGCCAGCAGCCGGACAGGGGCCCTTCAACTCCTCCACTTT.

This rearrangement joins TRBV27 to TRBJ1-1; D remains ambiguous. V lost 7 bases to trimming and J lost 5 bases, with 17 bases between them. There are 14 residues in the CDR3. In germline, CDR1 is MNHEY, CDR2 SMNVEV (reference sequence). CDR3 nucleotide sequence: TGTGCCAGCACCCTGACACTCCCCTCGACTGAAGCTTTCTTT. This translates into CASTLTLPSTEAFF.

In this sample, this clone turned up many times. The DNA of the CDR3 is TGTGCCAGCACCGGACTAGCGGGAGCAGATACGCAGTATTTT. This sequence encodes CASTGLAGADTQYF. J is TRBJ2-3 and V is TRBV6-1; 13 bases are shared with TRBD2. This CDR3 is built from 14 residues. The V gene's germline CDR1 is MNHNS and CDR2 SASEGT. V dropped 7 bases and J dropped 4; count of bases not matched to a gene: 2.

The genes are TRBV30 and TRBJ2-7; 7 bases align to TRBD2. CDR3 length: 13 amino acids. Germline V lookup: CDR1 GTSNPN, CDR2 SVGIG (reference sequence). V gave up 4 bases and J gave up 4 bases; unmatched junction bases: 7. In nucleotides, the CDR3 is TGTGCCTGGATCGCTAGCGGTAAATACGAGCAGTACTTC. Protein: CAWIASGKYEQYF.

The J gene is TRBJ2-2, the V gene TRBV18, with 7 bases that match TRBD1. The CDR3 has 15 amino acids. Trimming removed 3 bases from V and 6 bases from J; junction bases left unmatched: 7. CDR1 and CDR2 from the germline V gene are KGHSH and LQKENI. This CDR3 is CASSPQDRIAGELFF. The CDR3 DNA reads TGTGCCAGCTCACCGCAGGACAGGATAGCCGGGGAGCTGTTTTTT. Supplemented by reference TRBV18 and TRBJ2-2, the full variable domain reads NAGVMQNPRHLVRRRGQEARLRCSPMKGHSHVYWYRQLPEEGLKFMVYLQKENIIDESGMPKERFSAEFPKEGPSILRIQQVVRGDSAAYFCASSPQDRIAGELFFGEGSRLTVL.

The chain uses TRBV28 and TRBJ1-4; D may be TRBD1 (5 bases). CDR1 MDHEN and CDR2 SYDVKM come from the germline V gene. The V end was cut by 6 bases, the J end by 6 bases, with 11 bases between. The CDR3 contains 13 residues. The DNA for the CDR3 is TGTGCCAGCAGGACAGAAATTCATGAAAAACTGTTTTTT. The encoded protein is CASRTEIHEKLFF.

The rearrangement uses TRBV7-9 and TRBJ2-1; TRBD2 agrees at 7 bases. CDR1 is SEHNR, CDR2 FQNEAQ, per germline (reference sequence). V was pared by 3 bases and J by 4 bases, with 9 bases of the junction left unmatched. The CDR3 is 16 amino acids. The CDR3 coding sequence is TGTGCCAGCAGCTTGTCTAGCGGAGTCGGATACAATGAGCAGTTCTTC. This gives the protein CASSLSSGVGYNEQFF.

This sequence joins TRBV7-2 and TRBJ1-2, with 8 bases fitting TRBD1. There are 13 residues in the CDR3. The germline V gene encodes CDR1 SGHTA and CDR2 FQGNSA. V dropped 5 bases and J dropped 7; count of bases not matched to a gene: 6. The CDR3 region is CASSAGQGPGYTF. The CDR3 DNA reads as TGTGCCAGCAGCGCCGGACAGGGCCCTGGCTACACCTTC.

This clone was observed a single time. V is TRBV4-2 and J is TRBJ1-3; TRBD1 matches at 9 bases. V dropped 1 base and J dropped 1; count of bases not matched to a gene: 2. Germline-derived CDR1 and CDR2 are LGHNA and YNFKEQ. This CDR3 region has 16 residues. In nucleotides, the CDR3 is TGTGCCAGCAGCCAAGGGGACAGGGAGTCTGGAAACACCATATATTTT. Translating gives CASSQGDRESGNTIYF.

This clone has more than one count but fewer than ten. The genes are TRBV6-5 and TRBJ1-6; no definite D call. The CDR3 contains 13 residues. V lost 7 bases, J lost 7 bases, and 11 bases lay in between. Germline loops: CDR1 MNHEY, CDR2 SVGAGI. The CDR3 reads CASNRGWNSPLHF. The CDR3 nucleotides are TGTGCCAGCAACAGAGGGTGGAATTCACCCCTCCACTTT.

This clone has only a few counts. The chain has TRBV19 and TRBJ1-4, with 10 nucleotides matching TRBD1. The V and J ends lost 9 bases and 5 bases, in that order; junction bases with no gene match: 3. Germline-derived CDR1 and CDR2 are LNHDA and SQIVND (reference sequence). The CDR3 has 13 amino acids. CDR3 amino acids: CASKDRGNEKLFF. CDR3 bases: TGTGCCAGCAAGGACAGGGGGAATGAAAAACTGTTTTTT.

J is TRBJ2-7 and V is TRBV4-3; no clear D gene. The ends were cut back, 1 base at V and 2 bases at J, with 12 bases in the middle. Looked up from germline, CDR1 is LGHNA and CDR2 is YSLEER. This CDR3 has 15 residues. DNA of the CDR3: TGCGCCAGCAGCCAAGGAGGTGCACTCCCCTACGAGCAGTACTTC. Its protein is CASSQGGALPYEQYF.